Shown below are 28 T cell receptor beta chains from a single sample sequenced in a study of Ad26.COV2.S vaccination and SARS-CoV-2 variants. The method was immunoSEQ multiplex PCR; TCRdb's version includes in-frame clones alone and lacks a portion of them. The sample includes roughly 240,000 clones, roughly 88% seen only once; the top ten take roughly 10%. The treatment denotes: roughly 19 received Ad26.COV2.S at low or high dose, single or two shots; five or six received placebo; per-sample allocation not given. The study sampled participants on day 63 after the first vaccine or placebo injection. Sequences were derived from peripheral blood, sampled in a trial of Ad26.COV2.S vaccine versus placebo. These receptor sequences come from a person between 18 and 60 years old who received the Ad26.COV2.S COVID-19 vaccine or a placebo.

The genes are TRBV4-2 and TRBJ2-2; D may be TRBD1 (6 bases). Trimming removed 0 bases from V and 4 bases from J, with 9 bases in between. The CDR3 is made up of 15 amino acids. Germline V gene data show CDR1 as LGHNA and CDR2 as YNFKEQ. The DNA for the CDR3 is TGTGCCAGCAGCCAAGAAAGGGGGAGCACCGGGGAGCTGTTTTTT. Translated, it gives CASSQERGSTGELFF.

This clone was counted between two and nine times. This chain connects TRBV28 to TRBJ1-1; no clear D. V was pared by 7 bases and J by 4 bases, with 10 bases between. Germline values: CDR1 MDHEN, CDR2 SYDVKM. CDR3 length: 12 residues. CDR3 DNA: TGTGCCAGCACCACGCGCGGCACTGAAGCTTTCTTT. Translation gives CASTTRGTEAFF.

The genes are TRBV7-2 and TRBJ1-4, with a possible D match to TRBD1 (6 bases). Trimming shortened V by 2 bases and J by 8 bases, and 15 bases separated the two germline ends. The germline V gene encodes CDR1 SGHTA and CDR2 FQGNSA. The CDR3 sequence is 15 residues long. The chain's CDR3 is CASSLRKQGREKLFF. CDR3 DNA sequence: TGTGCCAGCAGCTTACGAAAACAGGGTAGGGAAAAACTGTTTTTT.

The V call is TRBV6-9, the J call TRBJ1-4; D is ambiguous. Germline CDR1 and CDR2: MNHGY and SVAAGI. Trimming removed 0 bases from V and 8 bases from J, with 7 bases in between. CDR3 size: 13 residues. In DNA form, the CDR3 reads TGTGCCAGCAGTTATTCACCGGGAGAAAAACTGTTTTTT. Its protein product is CASSYSPGEKLFF.

This clone has just one count. The J gene is TRBJ1-5, the V gene TRBV25-1; D remains ambiguous. The CDR3 is 16 residues long. Germline CDR1 and CDR2: MGHDK and SYGVNS. Between the trimmed V and J ends, which lost 2 bases and 3 bases, there was a span of 14 bases. The CDR3, as DNA: TGTGCCAGCAGTGAACTAGGAGCAGGAGACAATCAGCCCCAGCATTTT. This translates into CASSELGAGDNQPQHF.

The chain joins TRBV5-1 to TRBJ1-4; D remains ambiguous. Germline V gene data show CDR1 as SGHRS and CDR2 as YFSETQ. Between the trimmed V and J ends, which lost 2 bases and 0 bases, there was a span of 5 bases. The CDR3 consists of 14 residues. CDR3 bases: TGCGCCAGCAGCTTTTCCACAACTAATGAAAAACTGTTTTTT. It specifies CASSFSTTNEKLFF.

V usage is TRBV11-2 and J usage is TRBJ2-7, with 8 bases that match TRBD1. V was pared by 3 bases and J by 2 bases, with 9 bases of the junction left unmatched. CDR1 SGHAT and CDR2 FQNNGV come from the germline V gene. There are 16 residues in the CDR3. The CDR3 region is CASSLIGTGQTYEQYF. As DNA, the CDR3 is TGTGCCAGCAGCTTGATCGGGACAGGTCAAACCTACGAGCAGTACTTC. The full variable domain, rest sourced from reference TRBV11-2 and TRBJ2-7, is EAGVAQSPRYKIIEKRQSVAFWCNPISGHATLYWYQQILGQGPKLLIQFQNNGVVDDSQLPKDRFSAERLKGVDSTLKIQPAKLEDSAVYLCASSLIGTGQTYEQYFGPGTRLTVT.

V and J are TRBV7-9 and TRBJ2-1; D not resolved. CDR1 SEHNR and CDR2 FQNEAQ come from the germline V gene (reference sequence). This CDR3 spans 12 amino acids. Between the trimmed V and J ends, which lost 6 bases and 6 bases, there was a span of 9 bases. The CDR3 is CASRPTGNEQFF. As DNA, the CDR3 is TGTGCCAGCAGACCAACGGGCAATGAGCAGTTCTTC.

The chain carries TRBV5-6 and TRBJ2-5, with 7 bases aligning to TRBD2. The CDR3 has 16 residues. Germline trimming cut 1 base from V and 0 bases from J; bases unmatched to any gene: 6. Germline assignment: CDR1 SGHDT and CDR2 YYEEEE. As DNA, the CDR3 is TGTGCCAGCAGCTTGAGGGTAGCGGGTTACCAAGAGACCCAGTACTTC. It is translated as CASSLRVAGYQETQYF.

V gene TRBV3-1 (or the pseudogene TRBV3-2) combines with J gene TRBJ2-1, with D possibly being TRBD1 (6 bases). From germline, CDR1 is LGHDT and CDR2 YNNKEL (reference sequence). Deletions cut 8 bases from V and 4 bases from J, with 18 bases between. The CDR3 is made up of 15 amino acids. DNA of the CDR3: TGTGCCAGCGGATCACGTGGGACACCGTACAATGAGCAGTTCTTC. Translated, it gives CASGSRGTPYNEQFF.

This clone was seen once. J is TRBJ1-5 and V is TRBV19, with D unclear. Germline V gives CDR1 LNHDA, CDR2 SQIVND (reference sequence). Trimming removed 4 bases at V and 4 bases at J, with 5 bases between. The CDR3 extends over 12 amino acids. CDR3 nucleotide sequence: TGTGCCAGTAGTAAGCTTAATCAGCCCCAGCATTTT. Translation gives CASSKLNQPQHF. Supplemented by reference TRBV19 and TRBJ1-5, the full variable domain reads DGGITQSPKYLFRKEGQNVTLSCEQNLNHDAMYWYRQDPGQGLRLIYYSQIVNDFQKGDIAEGYSVSREKKESFPLTVTSAQKNPTAFYLCASSKLNQPQHFGDGTRLSIL.

This chain links TRBV4-3 with TRBJ1-4; TRBD1 might be the D (5 bases). V dropped 1 base and J dropped 5 bases, with 11 bases sitting between them. The CDR3 length is 15 residues. Germline loops: CDR1 LGHNA, CDR2 YSLEER. In DNA form, the CDR3 reads TGCGCCAGCAGCCAAGGGGGCCGGAGAAATGAAAAACTGTTTTTT. Translation gives CASSQGGRRNEKLFF.

Worth noting for this clone: No conserved phenylalanine or tryptophan is present at the end of the CDR3, so a read error is the likely explanation. It is unclear where the CDR3 begins or ends on the DNA, so no DNA is shown, and the CDR3 is as TCRdb lists it. The chain has TRBV5-6 and TRBJ1-1; TRBD1 is the table's D call, not checked against the DNA. Both ends counted, the CDR3 spans 13 residues. Per germline, CDR1 SGHDT and CDR2 YYEEEE. Here the CDR3 reads CASSLQDSGTGLV.

This sequence joins TRBV25-1 and TRBJ2-2; D remains unclear. This CDR3 comprises 13 residues. V lost 7 bases to trimming and J lost 0 bases, with 6 bases between them. Germline V CDR1 and CDR2: MGHDK, SYGVNS. The CDR3 DNA reads as TGTGCCAGCACAGGCACGAACACCGGGGAGCTGTTTTTT. This translates into CASTGTNTGELFF.

The V call is TRBV7-3, the J call TRBJ2-2; 9 nucleotides line up with TRBD2. The CDR3 has 15 residues. Germline-derived CDR1 and CDR2 are SGHTA and FQGTGA. V shed 5 bases and J 5 bases; nucleotides not matched to a gene: 6. CDR3 in amino acids: CASSAASGATGELFF. The CDR3 nucleotides read TGTGCCAGCAGCGCGGCTAGCGGGGCGACCGGGGAGCTGTTTTTT.

Only one count was recorded for this clone. The gene calls are TRBV29-1 and TRBJ2-7, with 15 bases aligning to TRBD2. Trimming cost V 5 bases and J 0 bases; bases outside gene matches: 5. CDR3 length: 16 amino acids. Per germline, CDR1 SQVTM and CDR2 ANQGSEA. The CDR3 DNA reads as TGCAGCGTTAAGGGGACTAGCGGGGGGAACTCCTACGAGCAGTACTTC. Its protein is CSVKGTSGGNSYEQYF.

V and J are TRBV6-4 and TRBJ1-6; no clear D gene. The V end was cut by 0 bases, the J end by 9 bases, with 6 bases between. Germline V gene lookup returns CDR1 MRHNA and CDR2 SNTAGT. The CDR3 totals 13 residues. CDR3 region: CASSDSNSSPLHF. In DNA, the CDR3 is TGTGCCAGCAGTGACTCGAATAGTTCACCCCTCCACTTT.

The rearrangement links TRBV6-5 to TRBJ2-1, with no clear D. There are 14 residues in the CDR3. Between the trimmed V and J ends, which lost 7 bases and 0 bases, there was a span of 10 bases. From germline, CDR1 is MNHEY and CDR2 SVGAGI. CDR3 nucleotide sequence: TGTGCCAGCACCGACCGTCCCTCCTACAATGAGCAGTTCTTC. Amino acid sequence: CASTDRPSYNEQFF.

The rearrangement uses TRBV28 and TRBJ1-1; D is undetermined. Germline V CDR1 and CDR2: MDHEN, SYDVKM. The germline V and J ends were trimmed by 0 bases and 6 bases, with 8 bases remaining between them. The CDR3 has 13 residues. DNA of the CDR3: TGTGCCAGCAGTTTATGCTGCAGAGCTGAAGCTTTCTTT. This sequence encodes CASSLCCRAEAFF.

The chain uses TRBV28 and TRBJ1-5, with D hard to call. V gave up 4 bases and J gave up 8 bases, with 21 bases separating them. The CDR3 loop spans 16 amino acids. Germline CDR1 and CDR2: MDHEN and SYDVKM. CDR3 nucleotides: TGTGCCAGCAGTTCTATGAGGTCCGGCATCGGGGAGCCCCAGCATTTT. Its translation: CASSSMRSGIGEPQHF.

This clone was recorded a few times. The chain is built from TRBV5-1 and TRBJ2-5, with a possible D match to TRBD2 (6 bases). The CDR3 sequence is 14 residues long. In germline, CDR1 is SGHRS, CDR2 YFSETQ. V lost 4 bases to trimming and J lost 3 bases, with 13 bases between them. The CDR3 is CASSLVSGEETQYF. As DNA, the CDR3 is TGCGCCAGCAGCCTGGTGTCGGGGGAAGAGACCCAGTACTTC.

The V call is TRBV18, the J call TRBJ2-2; 14 nucleotides align to TRBD2. The CDR3 contains 18 residues. V trimming: 8 bases; J trimming: 0 bases; junction bases outside the gene matches: 8. CDR1 is KGHSH and CDR2 is LQKENI in the germline V gene. The CDR3 here is CASTRGLAGAANTGELFF. For the CDR3, the DNA is TGTGCCAGCACGCGGGGACTAGCGGGAGCAGCGAACACCGGGGAGCTGTTTTTT. Drawing the rest from reference TRBV18 and TRBJ2-2, the complete variable domain is NAGVMQNPRHLVRRRGQEARLRCSPMKGHSHVYWYRQLPEEGLKFMVYLQKENIIDESGMPKERFSAEFPKEGPSILRIQQVVRGDSAAYFCASTRGLAGAANTGELFFGEGSRLTVL.

V is TRBV27 and J is TRBJ2-1; 8 bases agree with TRBD2. Trimming removed 7 bases from V and 6 bases from J; junction bases left unmatched: 8. Germline V gives CDR1 MNHEY, CDR2 SMNVEV (reference sequence). The CDR3 covers 14 residues. The CDR3: CASKESGSTNEQFF. The CDR3 DNA reads as TGTGCCAGCAAAGAGAGCGGGAGCACCAATGAGCAGTTCTTC.

The chain joins TRBV5-4 to TRBJ2-2; TRBD1 matches at 8 bases. V shed 4 bases, J shed 3 bases, and the junction held 8 bases outside the gene matches. CDR1 is SGHNT and CDR2 is YYREEE in the germline V gene (reference sequence). This CDR3 is built from 16 residues. The CDR3 bases are TGTGCCAGCAGCGGCGGTTACAGGGGGTACACCGGGGAGCTGTTTTTT. Translation gives CASSGGYRGYTGELFF.

The gene calls are TRBV4-2 and TRBJ2-7, with D hard to call. CDR3 length: 13 amino acids. CDR1 and CDR2 from the germline V gene are LGHNA and YNFKEQ. V lost 2 bases to trimming and J lost 2 bases, with 7 bases between them. The chain's CDR3 is CASSQITTYEQYF. CDR3 bases: TGTGCCAGCAGCCAAATCACCACCTACGAGCAGTACTTC.

This chain links TRBV27 with TRBJ1-2, with TRBD1 matching 10 bases. This CDR3 has 15 residues. Trimming at V came to 0 bases and at J to 7 bases, leaving 5 bases not matched to a gene. Germline loops: CDR1 MNHEY, CDR2 SMNVEV (reference sequence). The CDR3 here is CASSLSRDRGFGYTF. Here the CDR3 DNA reads TGTGCCAGCAGTTTATCAAGGGACAGGGGCTTTGGCTACACCTTC.

V is TRBV5-1 and J is TRBJ1-2; D is undetermined. The CDR3 has 13 residues. Germline V gives CDR1 SGHRS, CDR2 YFSETQ. Trimming shortened V by 4 bases and J by 2 bases, and 9 bases separated the two germline ends. CDR3 amino acids: CASSDGENYGYTF. CDR3 coding DNA: TGCGCCAGCAGCGACGGGGAGAACTATGGCTACACCTTC.

The chain has TRBV27 and TRBJ2-7, with TRBD2 matching 13 bases. CDR1 MNHEY and CDR2 SMNVEV come from the germline V gene (reference sequence). There are 16 residues in the CDR3. The V and J ends lost 7 bases and 1 base, in that order; junction bases with no gene match: 7. The CDR3 DNA reads as TGTGCCAGCAAGGTAACTAGCGGGAGGGGATCCTACGAGCAGTACTTC. Its translation is CASKVTSGRGSYEQYF.